One and the same sample provided the 5 T cell receptor beta chains below, sequenced in a study of blood T cell repertoires in COVID-19. The repertoire was sequenced with immunoSEQ multiplex PCR; TCRdb's copy has only in-frame clones and lacks some. Of roughly 63,000 clones listed, around 74% were seen once; the top ten hold 28%. Sequencing input: peripheral blood. The origin of the receptors is a woman of 80 years or more with acute or convalescent COVID-19.

The chain combines TRBV5-5 with TRBJ1-6; D ambiguous. This CDR3 is built from 16 residues. With 1 base removed from V and 6 bases from J, the gap between germline ends came to 14 bases. Germline V gene data show CDR1 as SGHKS and CDR2 as YYEKEE (reference sequence). The CDR3 DNA follows: TGTGCCAGCAGCTTGAAGCGCGACCCCGGTAATTCACCCCTCCACTTT. Its protein product is CASSLKRDPGNSPLHF.

This clone was seen a few times. This rearrangement joins TRBV6-6 to TRBJ2-3, with 9 nucleotides matching TRBD1. This CDR3 comprises 16 residues. CDR1 is MNHNY and CDR2 is SVGAGI in the germline V gene (reference sequence). V gave up 0 bases and J gave up 1 base; unmatched junction bases: 2. The CDR3 region is CASSYSGDRGTDTQYF. The CDR3 coding sequence is TGTGCCAGCAGTTACTCCGGGGACAGGGGCACAGATACGCAGTATTTT.

The rearrangement links TRBV11-3 to TRBJ2-1; TRBD2 is a possible D gene (5 bases). Deletions cut 0 bases from V and 0 bases from J, with 9 bases between. CDR3 size: 16 residues. Germline V gives CDR1 SGHNT, CDR2 YENEEA. CDR3 sequence: CASSLDSGSSYNEQFF. The CDR3 nucleotides are TGTGCCAGCAGCTTAGATTCGGGGAGCTCCTACAATGAGCAGTTCTTC.

The chain is built from TRBV4-2 and TRBJ1-2; the match to TRBD1 covers 7 bases. Per germline, CDR1 LGHNA and CDR2 YNFKEQ. J gave up 3 bases and V 0 bases, and 7 bases lay outside the gene matches. The CDR3 loop spans 16 amino acids. As DNA, the CDR3 is TGTGCCAGCAGCCAAGATCCTACAGGGGAGTACTATGGCTACACCTTC. Residues: CASSQDPTGEYYGYTF.

V usage is TRBV13 and J usage is TRBJ2-3, with 10 bases identical to TRBD2. From germline, CDR1 is PRHDT and CDR2 FYEKMQ (reference sequence). The CDR3 consists of 16 residues. Trimming removed 5 bases from V and 0 bases from J; junction bases left unmatched: 5. This CDR3 reads CASSERTSGSTDTQYF. Written as DNA, the CDR3 is TGTGCCAGCAGCGAAAGGACTAGCGGAAGCACAGATACGCAGTATTTT.